These T cell receptor beta chains were read from a single sample in a study of blood T cell repertoires in COVID-19. Method: immunoSEQ multiplex PCR; TCRdb's copy keeps in-frame clones and lacks some. The data contain about 150,000 clones, 84% of them singletons. Sequenced: peripheral blood. These receptors were taken from a man aged 25-45 years with COVID-19, enrolled during active disease. The CDR3 runs from the conserved cysteine through the conserved F or W. D genes are given only for firm matches. Clone size is shown for a subset of rows, as once, few, many or a class of expanded clone.

d_call | j_call | clone_size | cdr3_length | v_call | cdr3_nt | cdr3_aa
TRBD2 | TRBJ2-5 | NA | 16 | TRBV7-3 | TGTGCCAGCAGCTTAATAGGGCGGGAGGCCGTGGAGACCCAGTACTTC | CASSLIGREAVETQYF
TRBD1 | TRBJ1-5 | NA | 14 | TRBV3-1/TRBV3-2 | TGTGCCAGCAGCCACAAACAGGGGGCGGGGCCCCAGCATTTT | CASSHKQGAGPQHF
TRBD1 | TRBJ2-7 | NA | 12 | TRBV5-1 | TGCGCCTCTCGACAGGGCCCCTACGAGCAGTACTTC | CASRQGPYEQYF
NA | TRBJ2-7 | NA | 18 | TRBV5-1 | TGCGCCAGCAGCTTGATTGGAGGCAGGTCCTCGCTAAGCTACGAGCAGTACTTC | CASSLIGGRSSLSYEQYF
TRBD1 | TRBJ2-3 | NA | 12 | TRBV11-1 | TGTGCCAGCAGAGCTACAGGGGGCGCGCAGTATTTT | CASRATGGAQYF
NA | TRBJ2-1 | NA | 15 | TRBV14 | TGTGCCAGCAGCCAAGTTCTAGGCAGATACAATGAGCAGTTCTTC | CASSQVLGRYNEQFF
NA | TRBJ2-1 | many | 14 | TRBV11-1 | TGTGCCAGCAGCTCGGCCCAGGGTTACAATGAGCAGTTCTTC | CASSSAQGYNEQFF
TRBD2 | TRBJ2-7 | NA | 16 | TRBV4-1 | TGCGCCAGCAGCCAAGATCTTGAGCGGGAGAAGTACGAGCAGTACTTC | CASSQDLEREKYEQYF
TRBD1 | TRBJ2-2 | NA | 15 | TRBV11-2 | TGTGCCAGCAGCTACGGACAGGACTACACCGGGGAGCTGTTTTTT | CASSYGQDYTGELFF
NA | TRBJ2-4 | NA | 12 | TRBV3-1/TRBV3-2 | TGTGCCAGCAGCCAACGAGGGAACATTCAGTACTTC | CASSQRGNIQYF
NA | TRBJ1-4 | NA | 16 | TRBV19 | TGTGCCAGTACCCAACCTCGGACTGCGTTTGTTGAAAAACTGTTTTTT | CASTQPRTAFVEKLFF
TRBD2 | TRBJ2-7 | few | 16 | TRBV5-4 | TGTGCCAGCAGCTTGATAAGTGGCGGGAGGGCCGGGGAGCAGTACTTC | CASSLISGGRAGEQYF
TRBD1 | TRBJ2-4 | NA | 14 | TRBV3-1/TRBV3-2 | TGTGCCAGCAGCCTGGGACAGGGTAAAAACATTCAGTACTTC | CASSLGQGKNIQYF
TRBD2 | TRBJ2-1 | NA | 16 | TRBV4-2 | TGTGCCAGCAGCCCGACTAGCGGGAGGCTCGACAATGAGCAGTTCTTC | CASSPTSGRLDNEQFF
NA | TRBJ2-6 | NA | 16 | TRBV2 | TGTGCCAGCAGTGTGGGCAGGTCATCTGGGGCCAACGTCCTGACTTTC | CASSVGRSSGANVLTF
TRBD1 | TRBJ1-1 | NA | 11 | TRBV11-2 | TGTGCCAGCAGCCCCGACAGGGTTGCTTTCTTT | CASSPDRVAFF
TRBD2 | TRBJ2-2 | NA | 16 | TRBV5-1 | TGCGCCAGCAGTTTGATAGCGGGAGCGAACACCGGGGAGCTGTTTTTT | CASSLIAGANTGELFF
TRBD1 | TRBJ2-5 | NA | 14 | TRBV9 | TGTGCCAGCAGCGGACAGGGGACTGGAGAGACCCAGTACTTC | CASSGQGTGETQYF
TRBD2 | TRBJ2-5 | many | 13 | TRBV5-1 | TGCGCCAGCAGCTCCCGGGAGGGGGAGACCCAGTACTTC | CASSSREGETQYF
NA | TRBJ1-1 | NA | 16 | TRBV7-2 | TGTGCCAGCAGCTTATTTAGTTACGGGGGTAACACTGAAGCTTTCTTT | CASSLFSYGGNTEAFF
NA | TRBJ2-1 | NA | 15 | TRBV3-1/TRBV3-2 | TGTGCCAGCAGCCAAGACCTAGACCAATTCAATGAGCAGTTCTTC | CASSQDLDQFNEQFF
TRBD2 | TRBJ2-7 | NA | 16 | TRBV9 | TGTGCCAGCAGCCCTACTCCGGGGGGTTCCTACTACGAGCAGTACTTC | CASSPTPGGSYYEQYF
NA | TRBJ2-3 | few | 13 | TRBV6-5 | TGTGCCAGCAGTTCATACACGGGTTATACGCAGTATTTT | CASSSYTGYTQYF
TRBD1 | TRBJ1-1 | NA | 16 | TRBV5-1 | TGCGCCAGCAGCTTGGCGGCAGGGGGTACGAACACTGAAGCTTTCTTT | CASSLAAGGTNTEAFF
NA | TRBJ1-5 | once | 13 | TRBV18 | TGTGCCAGCTCACTCCGGGAAAATCAGCCCCAGCATTTT | CASSLRENQPQHF
TRBD1 | TRBJ1-4 | NA | 16 | TRBV7-9 | TGTGCCAGCAGCTTGAACGGGCAGGGGGTAGATGAAAAACTGTTTTTT | CASSLNGQGVDEKLFF
NA | TRBJ1-2 | NA | 12 | TRBV28 | TGTGCCAGCAGTTTACGAGGGTATAGGGACACCTTC | CASSLRGYRDTF
TRBD1 | TRBJ2-7 | NA | 15 | TRBV6-1 | TGTGCCAGCAGTGAAGGGACAGGACTCTCCTACGAGCAGTACTTC | CASSEGTGLSYEQYF
TRBD2 | TRBJ2-7 | NA | 15 | TRBV11-2 | TGTGCCAGCAGCTTAGTGGGGAGGGCGTCCGACGAGCAGTACTTC | CASSLVGRASDEQYF
NA | TRBJ2-2 | NA | 15 | TRBV28 | TGTGCCAGCAGTTACCCCGGGAGCCGATCCGGGGAGCTGTTTTTT | CASSYPGSRSGELFF
TRBD2 | TRBJ2-1 | NA | 13 | TRBV30 | TGTGCCTGGACGCTAGCGGAGTACAATGAGCAGTTCTTC | CAWTLAEYNEQFF
TRBD1 | TRBJ1-6 | NA | 15 | TRBV9 | TGTGCCAGCAGCGTTCTCTGGACAGGGGAGACACCCCTCCACTTT | CASSVLWTGETPLHF
TRBD1 | TRBJ1-2 | NA | 13 | TRBV4-1 | TGCGCCAGCAGCCAAGTGCAGGGGGAAGGCTACACCTTC | CASSQVQGEGYTF
TRBD1 | TRBJ1-2 | NA | 13 | TRBV11-2 | TGTGCCAGCAGGCCCACAGGGGGCTATGGCTACACCTTC | CASRPTGGYGYTF
TRBD1 | TRBJ1-5 | NA | 14 | TRBV9 | TGTGCCAGCAGCGCCGGGACAGGGGGACAGCCCCAGCATTTT | CASSAGTGGQPQHF
NA | TRBJ2-1 | once | 15 | TRBV25-1 | TGTGCCAGCAGGGGTGGGAGGACAGGCTACAATGAGCAGTTCTTC | CASRGGRTGYNEQFF
TRBD2 | TRBJ2-3 | NA | 14 | TRBV7-2 | TGTGCCAGCAGCCCCGGGACTATTGCCGATACGCAGTATTTT | CASSPGTIADTQYF
NA | TRBJ1-1 | NA | 16 | TRBV5-4 | TGTGCCAGCAGCTTCGACATATCCGGCCGGGGCACTGAAGCTTTCTTT | CASSFDISGRGTEAFF
TRBD2 | TRBJ2-1 | NA | 15 | TRBV11-3 | TGTGCCAGCAGCTTAGGGACTAGCGGGAGACATGAGCAGTTCTTC | CASSLGTSGRHEQFF
TRBD2 | TRBJ2-2 | NA | 19 | TRBV7-9 | TGTGCCAGCAGCCTTGGACTAGCGGGACTGAAAATGAACACCGGGGAGCTGTTTTTT | CASSLGLAGLKMNTGELFF
NA | TRBJ1-2 | few | 15 | TRBV28 | TGTGCCAGCCGATCCGGGTTCGGGATTAACTATGGCTACACCTTC | CASRSGFGINYGYTF
TRBD2 | TRBJ2-5 | NA | 12 | TRBV6-5 | TGTGCCAGCATTTCGGGGGGACAGACCCAGTACTTC | CASISGGQTQYF
NA | TRBJ2-7 | NA | 12 | TRBV30 | TGTGCCCAGCGCGGGGGCACCTACGAGCAGTACTTC | CAQRGGTYEQYF
NA | TRBJ1-1 | NA | 12 | TRBV2 | TGTGCCAGCAGGGGCAGCACCACTGAAGCTTTCTTT | CASRGSTTEAFF
TRBD1 | TRBJ2-7 | NA | 16 | TRBV4-1 | TGCGCCAGCAGCCAAGGCGGGACAGGGGTATCCTACGAGCAGTACTTC | CASSQGGTGVSYEQYF
TRBD2 | TRBJ2-3 | once | 15 | TRBV6-1 | TGTGCCAGCAGTGAAGGCGGGAGGTACACAGATACGCAGTATTTT | CASSEGGRYTDTQYF
TRBD1 | TRBJ1-1 | NA | 15 | TRBV6-5 | TGTGCCAGCAGTTACGGGACAGGTAGGAACACTGAAGCTTTCTTT | CASSYGTGRNTEAFF
NA | TRBJ2-7 | NA | 14 | TRBV7-9 | TGTGCCAGCAGCCCCTCCGGCTCGGGCTACGAGCAGTACTTC | CASSPSGSGYEQYF
NA | TRBJ1-1 | NA | 15 | TRBV25-1 | TGTGCCAGCAGTGAAGGAGACGGATTTTACACTGAAGCTTTCTTT | CASSEGDGFYTEAFF